This entry features one TCR beta chain sequence. Its antigen is undetermined. Incorporated into the TCR beta cDNA libraries were unique molecular identifiers, which served to reduce PCR and sequencing biases. Once about 0.95 to 10 million T cells were used, hundreds of thousands of cDNA molecules resulted. MiXCR was run by TCRdb on the PCR reads, yielding one entry per CDR3 protein. The sample lists more than 450,000 distinct CDR3 sequences, roughly 34% occurring once. These data originate in a study of post-analysis software for immune sequencing data. Findings and caveats of the study: Relative to controls, patients with multiple sclerosis showed significantly lower normalized Chao1 diversity.

The sequence was obtained from a girl younger than 18 with multiple sclerosis. Specimen: blood.

The CDR3 region is CASSLTGFGYTF. As DNA, the CDR3 is TGTGCCAGCAGCTTAACAGGGTTTGGCTACACCTTC. The chain carries TRBV7-9 and TRBJ1-2; D might be TRBD1 (6 bases). Germline assignment: CDR1 SEHNR and CDR2 FQNEAQ (reference sequence). The CDR3 is 12 amino acids. Trimming pared 2 bases from V and 7 bases from J, leaving 8 bases between.